This T cell receptor beta chain emerged from a study of shared T cell receptors in the human thymus. Assay: immunoSEQ multiplex PCR; the TCRdb copy retains only in-frame clones and omits some. This table has over 350,000 clones, 85% to 95% appearing once. V was trimmed by 4 bases and J by 0 bases, leaving 12 bases between them. CDR1 is LGHNA and CDR2 is YSLEER in the germline V gene. The CDR3 spans 16 residues. This chain links TRBV4-3 with TRBJ2-2, with D possibly matching TRBD1 (5 bases). This receptor was identified in a human donor. The sample was thymocytes. Written as DNA, the CDR3 is TGCGCCAGCAGCCTGGGCAGGGCGTCGAACACCGGGGAGCTGTTTTTT. Translated: CASSLGRASNTGELFF.